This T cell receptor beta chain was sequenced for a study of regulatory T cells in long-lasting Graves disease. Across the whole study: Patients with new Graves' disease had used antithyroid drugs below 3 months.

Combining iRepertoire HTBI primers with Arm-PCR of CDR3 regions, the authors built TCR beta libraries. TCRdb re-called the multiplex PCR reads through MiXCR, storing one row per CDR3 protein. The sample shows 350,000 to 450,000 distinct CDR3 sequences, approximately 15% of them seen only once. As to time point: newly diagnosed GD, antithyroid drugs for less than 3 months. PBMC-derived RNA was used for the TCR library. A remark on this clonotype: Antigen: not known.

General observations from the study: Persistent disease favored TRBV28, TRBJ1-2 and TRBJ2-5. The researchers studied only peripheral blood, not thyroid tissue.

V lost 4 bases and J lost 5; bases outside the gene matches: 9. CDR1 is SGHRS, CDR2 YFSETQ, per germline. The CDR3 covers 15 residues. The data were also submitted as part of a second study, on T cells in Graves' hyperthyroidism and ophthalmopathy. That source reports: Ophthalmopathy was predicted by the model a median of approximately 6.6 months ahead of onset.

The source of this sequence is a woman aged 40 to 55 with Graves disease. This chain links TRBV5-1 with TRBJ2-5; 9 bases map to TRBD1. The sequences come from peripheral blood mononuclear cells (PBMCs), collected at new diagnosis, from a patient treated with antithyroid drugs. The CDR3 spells CASSATWTGEETQYF. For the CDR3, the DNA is TGCGCCAGCAGCGCGACCTGGACAGGGGAGGAGACCCAGTACTTC.